A single T cell receptor (beta chain) is shown here with its context. The antigen it binds to is not known. Per-base qualities were not stored, and no clone one base away is much larger. The immunoSEQ Assay, a bias-controlled multiplex PCR, was used to amplify TCRbeta CDR3 regions from genomic DNA. Turning to the authors' computational methods: The number of nucleated cells in each sample was estimated by amplification of reference gene primers within the assay. To quantify the absolute abundance of each unique TCRbeta CDR3 rearrangement, sequence reads were collapsed and filtered. Productive Simpson clonality was computed per sample as the square root of Simpson's diversity index over productive rearrangements. Not all clones reach the TCRdb copy of this immuneACCESS table, which keeps in-frame sequences only. Checked studies attribute under half of the gap to unresolved V genes and leave the rest unexplained. Clone size and the V and J calls come from that table; the DNA yielded D and trimming. The sample table contains roughly 100,000 clones; only one count was recorded for more than 75% of them. The top ten constitute approximately 4.8% of the sample.

The data derive from a study of blood T cell repertoires in COVID-19 (dated by TCRdb to 2018 to 2021). In terms of the full investigation: The collaborator samples originated in the United States, Italy and Spain and spanned the acute and convalescent phases of COVID-19. The prospective study material was composed of cDNA or gDNA derived from T cells, B-cell-depleted T cells, or PBMCs. The dataset comprised deeply sampled blood TCRbeta repertoires from subjects exposed to, actively infected with, or recovered from COVID-19. A freely available public database, intended as a resource for researchers studying the immune response to SARS-CoV-2, is where the repertoires were released. Samples came from the ongoing ImmuneRACE study (first 160 participants) plus 1,254 subjects from 6 global collaborators. The sample metadata nearly always contained a de-identified subject ID, COVID-19 status, age in years and sex. HLA class I and class II types, where available, came from metadata supplied by the sample provider rather than from assay-based typing.

Each collaborating institution followed its own protocols to collect whole blood in K2EDTA tubes. Collaborator samples were shipped for TCRbeta analysis as frozen whole blood, isolated PBMCs, or DNA extracted from either sample type. Per the germline V gene (reference sequence), LNHNV is the CDR1 and YYDKDF is the CDR2. The CDR3 holds 16 amino acids from the cysteine to the phenylalanine. Of the read, only the CDR3 DNA is kept; its 48 bases are in frame from base 1. V is reduced by 0 bases and J by 0 bases, leaving a spacing of 8 bases between them. Study-wide conclusions, independent of this receptor: The quantity of clinical and demographic metadata differed by source and by participant and was supplied without curation.

The sample taken for sequencing was peripheral blood. The origin of this receptor is an elderly woman with active COVID-19. The sequence links TRBV15 to TRBJ2-2; there is no confident call for the D gene. The nucleotide sequence reads as follows: TGTGCCACCAGCAGAGATCGTAGCCCGAACACCGGGGAGCTGTTTTTT. This codes for CATSRDRSPNTGELFF.